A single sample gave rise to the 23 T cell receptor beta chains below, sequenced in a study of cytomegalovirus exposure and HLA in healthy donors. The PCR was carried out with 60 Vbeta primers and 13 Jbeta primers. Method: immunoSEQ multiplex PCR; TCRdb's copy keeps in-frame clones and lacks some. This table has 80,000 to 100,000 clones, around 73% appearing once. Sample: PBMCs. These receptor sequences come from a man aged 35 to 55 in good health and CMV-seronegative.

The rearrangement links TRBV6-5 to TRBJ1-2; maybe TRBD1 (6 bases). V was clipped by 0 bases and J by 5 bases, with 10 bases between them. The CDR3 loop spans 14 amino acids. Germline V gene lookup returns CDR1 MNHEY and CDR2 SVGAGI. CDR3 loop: CASSYSTGEYGYTF. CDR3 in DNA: TGTGCCAGCAGTTACTCGACAGGCGAATATGGCTACACCTTC.

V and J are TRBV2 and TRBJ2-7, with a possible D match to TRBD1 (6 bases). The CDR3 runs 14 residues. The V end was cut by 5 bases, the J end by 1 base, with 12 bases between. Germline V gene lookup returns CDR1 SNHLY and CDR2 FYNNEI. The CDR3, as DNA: TGTGCCAGCAGTCCCGGGACAAAATCCTACGAGCAGTACTTC. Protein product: CASSPGTKSYEQYF.

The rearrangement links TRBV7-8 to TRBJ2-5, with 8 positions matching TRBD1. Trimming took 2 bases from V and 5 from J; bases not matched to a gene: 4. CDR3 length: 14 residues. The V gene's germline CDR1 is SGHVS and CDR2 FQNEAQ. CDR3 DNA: TGTGCCAGCAGCTTAAGACAGGGGTGGGAGACCCAGTACTTC. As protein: CASSLRQGWETQYF.

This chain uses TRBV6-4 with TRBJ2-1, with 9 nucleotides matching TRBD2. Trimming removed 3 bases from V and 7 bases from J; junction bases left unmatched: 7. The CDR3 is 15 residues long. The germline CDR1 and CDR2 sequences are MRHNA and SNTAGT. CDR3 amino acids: CASSDGGRASNEQFF. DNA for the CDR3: TGTGCCAGCAGTGATGGCGGGAGGGCCTCTAATGAGCAGTTCTTC.

This CDR3 is CASSTLAVQAQYF. In DNA, the CDR3 is TGTGCCAGCAGCACCCTTGCGGTGCAAGCGCAGTATTTT. The V call is TRBV28, the J call TRBJ2-3, with D unclear. The CDR3 is 13 residues long. Per germline, CDR1 MDHEN and CDR2 SYDVKM. Trimming stripped 6 bases from V and 10 bases from J, with 17 bases between.

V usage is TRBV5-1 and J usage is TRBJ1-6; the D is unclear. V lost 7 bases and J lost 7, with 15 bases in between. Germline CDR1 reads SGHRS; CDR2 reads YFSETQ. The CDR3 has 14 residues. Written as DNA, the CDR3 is TGCGCCAGCCGGCCAGGACTGCGAAATTCACCCCTCCACTTT. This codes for CASRPGLRNSPLHF. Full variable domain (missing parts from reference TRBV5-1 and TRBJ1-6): KAGVTQTPRYLIKTRGQQVTLSCSPISGHRSVSWYQQTPGQGLQFLFEYFSETQRNKGNFPGRFSGRQFSNSRSEMNVSTLELGDSALYLCASRPGLRNSPLHFGNGTRLTVT.

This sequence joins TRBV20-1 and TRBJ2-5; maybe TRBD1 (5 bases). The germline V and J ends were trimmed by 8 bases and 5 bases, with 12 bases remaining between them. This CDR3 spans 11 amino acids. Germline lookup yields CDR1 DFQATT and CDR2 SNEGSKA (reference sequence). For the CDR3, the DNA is TGCAGTCTTGGGCAGGGTGAGACCCAGTACTTC. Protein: CSLGQGETQYF.

CDR3: CASSGTRNEQFF. CDR3 nucleotide sequence: TGTGCCAGCAGTGGAACGCGGAATGAGCAGTTCTTC. The chain uses TRBV2 and TRBJ2-1; no firm D call. Germline CDR1 reads SNHLY; CDR2 reads FYNNEI. V was cut by 4 bases and J by 7 bases, with 8 bases left in between. The CDR3 is 12 residues long.

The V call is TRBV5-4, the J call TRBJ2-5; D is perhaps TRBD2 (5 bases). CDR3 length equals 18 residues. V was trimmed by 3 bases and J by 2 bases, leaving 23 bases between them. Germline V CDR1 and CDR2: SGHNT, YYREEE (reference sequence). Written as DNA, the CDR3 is TGTGCCAGCAGCTCAGATTTCGGGCTTAGCGAGTCTCAAGAGACCCAGTACTTC. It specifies CASSSDFGLSESQETQYF.

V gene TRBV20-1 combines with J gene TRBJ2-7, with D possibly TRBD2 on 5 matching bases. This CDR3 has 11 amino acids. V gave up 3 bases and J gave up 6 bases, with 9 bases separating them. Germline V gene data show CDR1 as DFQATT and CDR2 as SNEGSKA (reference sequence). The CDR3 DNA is TGCAGTGCTAGGGAGGCTGGCGAGCAGTACTTC. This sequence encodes CSAREAGEQYF.

The CDR3 DNA is TGTGCCAGTAGTATAAGGGACAGCTATGGCTACACCTTC. Translation: CASSIRDSYGYTF. The V and J genes are TRBV19 and TRBJ1-2, with 7 bases lining up with TRBD1. Per the germline V gene, CDR1 is LNHDA and CDR2 is SQIVND (reference sequence). Losses at the gene ends were 2 bases for V and 4 bases for J; bases not matched to a gene: 1. This CDR3 is 13 amino acids long.

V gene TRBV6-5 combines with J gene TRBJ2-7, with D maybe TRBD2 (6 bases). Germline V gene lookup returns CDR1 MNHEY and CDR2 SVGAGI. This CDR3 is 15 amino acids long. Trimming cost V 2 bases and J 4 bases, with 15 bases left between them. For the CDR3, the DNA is TGTGCCAGCAGTTACGGCGGGACGGGTCCTTACGAGCAGTACTTC. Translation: CASSYGGTGPYEQYF.

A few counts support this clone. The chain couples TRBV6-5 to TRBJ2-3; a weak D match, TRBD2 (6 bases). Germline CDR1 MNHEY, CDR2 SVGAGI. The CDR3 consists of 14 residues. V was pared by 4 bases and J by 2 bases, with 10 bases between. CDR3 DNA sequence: TGTGCCAGCAGTTGGCGGGGAAACACAGATACGCAGTATTTT. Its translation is CASSWRGNTDTQYF.

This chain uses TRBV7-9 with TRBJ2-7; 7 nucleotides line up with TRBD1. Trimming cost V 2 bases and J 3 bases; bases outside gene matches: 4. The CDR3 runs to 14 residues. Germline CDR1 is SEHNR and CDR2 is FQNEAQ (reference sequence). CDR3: CASSLTAGGYEQYF. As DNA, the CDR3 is TGTGCCAGCAGCTTAACAGCAGGGGGCTACGAGCAGTACTTC. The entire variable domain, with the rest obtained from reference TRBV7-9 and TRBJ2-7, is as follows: DTGVSQNPRHKITKRGQNVTFRCDPISEHNRLYWYRQTLGQGPEFLTYFQNEAQLEKSRLLSDRFSAERPKGSFSTLEIQRTEQGDSAMYLCASSLTAGGYEQYFGPGTRLTVT.

This chain's CDR3 is CASSVGLAFQETQYF. The CDR3 coding sequence is TGTGCCAGCAGCGTAGGACTAGCGTTCCAAGAGACCCAGTACTTC. The rearrangement joins TRBV9 to TRBJ2-5, with 8 bases fitting TRBD2. The germline V gene has CDR1 SGDLS and CDR2 YYNGEE. J was trimmed by 1 base and V by 0 bases; bases with no gene match: 2. The CDR3 consists of 15 residues.

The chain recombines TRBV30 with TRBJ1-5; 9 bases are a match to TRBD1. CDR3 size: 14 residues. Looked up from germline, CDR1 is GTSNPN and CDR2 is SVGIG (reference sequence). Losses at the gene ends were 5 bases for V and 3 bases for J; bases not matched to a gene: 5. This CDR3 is CAWRGDRVNQPQHF. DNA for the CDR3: TGTGCCTGGCGGGGGGACAGGGTCAATCAGCCCCAGCATTTT.

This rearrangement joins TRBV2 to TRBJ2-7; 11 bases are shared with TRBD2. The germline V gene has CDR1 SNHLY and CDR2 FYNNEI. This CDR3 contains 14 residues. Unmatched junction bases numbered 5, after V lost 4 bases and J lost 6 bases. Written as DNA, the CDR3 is TGTGCCAGCAGTGTAGTGCTAGCGGGAGGCGAGCAGTACTTC. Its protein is CASSVVLAGGEQYF.

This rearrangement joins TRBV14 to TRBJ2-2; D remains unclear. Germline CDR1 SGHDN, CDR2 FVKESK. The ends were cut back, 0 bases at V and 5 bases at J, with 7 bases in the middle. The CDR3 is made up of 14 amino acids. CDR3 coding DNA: TGTGCCAGCAGCCAAGATCTAGGAACCGGGGAGCTGTTTTTT. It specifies CASSQDLGTGELFF.

This chain's CDR3 is CASRLRRTRAQETQYF. CDR3 nucleotides: TGTGCCAGCAGACTTCGCCGGACTAGGGCACAAGAGACCCAGTACTTC. This chain joins TRBV28 and TRBJ2-5, with 7 bases fitting TRBD2. V shed 6 bases and J 2 bases; nucleotides not matched to a gene: 12. The germline CDR1 and CDR2 sequences are MDHEN and SYDVKM. There are 16 residues in the CDR3.

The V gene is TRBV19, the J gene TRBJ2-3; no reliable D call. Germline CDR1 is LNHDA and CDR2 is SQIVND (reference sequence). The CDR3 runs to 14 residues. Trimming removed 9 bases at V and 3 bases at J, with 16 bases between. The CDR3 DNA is TGTGCCAGCAGCTCTTATGGGCTAACAGATACGCAGTATTTT. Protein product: CASSSYGLTDTQYF.

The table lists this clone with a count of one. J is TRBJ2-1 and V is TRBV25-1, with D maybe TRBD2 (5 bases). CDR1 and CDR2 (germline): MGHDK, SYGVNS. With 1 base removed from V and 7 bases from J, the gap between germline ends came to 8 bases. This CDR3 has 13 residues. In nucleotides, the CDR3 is TGTGCCAGCAGTGAATTCGGGGAAAATGAGCAGTTCTTC. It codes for CASSEFGENEQFF.

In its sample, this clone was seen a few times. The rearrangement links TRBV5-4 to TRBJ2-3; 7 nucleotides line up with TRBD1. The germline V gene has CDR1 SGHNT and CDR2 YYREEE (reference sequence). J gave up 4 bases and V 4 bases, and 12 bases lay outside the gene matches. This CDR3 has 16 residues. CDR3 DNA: TGTGCCAGCAGCCGGAAGGGGGCCGGAGGTGCAGATACGCAGTATTTT. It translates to CASSRKGAGGADTQYF.

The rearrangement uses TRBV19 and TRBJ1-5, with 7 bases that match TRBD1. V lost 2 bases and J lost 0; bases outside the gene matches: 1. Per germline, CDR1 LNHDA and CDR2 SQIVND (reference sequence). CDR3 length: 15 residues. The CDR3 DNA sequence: TGTGCCAGTAGTATAAACAGGGGTAGCAATCAGCCCCAGCATTTT. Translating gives CASSINRGSNQPQHF.